This TCR beta chain was sequenced for a study of cytomegalovirus exposure and HLA in healthy donors. Study-wide context: Assignment to the Caucasian-associated ancestry cluster applied to about 80% of the approximately 400 genotyped donors.

This PCR relied on a set of 60 Vbeta primers and 13 Jbeta primers. Libraries were prepared by immunoSEQ multiplex PCR; TCRdb keeps only in-frame clonotypes and omits some of them. The table counts approximately 47,000 clones; roughly a sixth lies in the top ten. The CDR3 is made up of 15 amino acids. With 1 base removed from V and 2 bases from J, the gap between germline ends came to 11 bases. Germline values: CDR1 SEHNR, CDR2 FQNEAQ (reference sequence). Nominally healthy donors were sampled, though unrecorded immune exposures were likely. This rearrangement joins TRBV7-9 to TRBJ1-1; perhaps TRBD1 as D (5 bases). Sequencing was performed on PBMCs. The clonotype was recovered from a male donor in good health and CMV-seronegative. The DNA for the CDR3 is TGTGCCAGCAGCTTAGACCGGGACTTTAACACTGAAGCTTTCTTT. Its protein is CASSLDRDFNTEAFF.